Listed here is a single TCR beta chain. The antigen remains undetermined. The CDR3 runs 11 residues. Deletions cut 6 bases from V and 5 bases from J, with 5 bases between. Germline-derived CDR1 and CDR2 are MNHEY and SMNVEV (reference sequence). RNA, at about 0.5 to 1 ug, was reverse transcribed with random hexamers. In TCRdb, the immunoSEQ multiplex PCR reads were re-called with MiXCR into one record per CDR3 protein. The table has roughly 120,000 distinct CDR3 sequences, about 94% seen once. This sample is drawn from a study of CD8 T cells in Susac syndrome. Study conclusions and caveats: The study acknowledged a relatively small number of individuals in its TCR sequencing and HLA analysis.

The sequence came from a human donor in good health. This sequence joins TRBV27 and TRBJ2-1; D is uncertain. The sequenced sample was CD4+ T cells from PBMCs. CDR3 protein: CASRYHNEQFF. The CDR3 DNA sequence: TGTGCCAGCAGGTATCACAATGAGCAGTTCTTC.